The subject of this entry is one TCR beta chain. Data came from immunoSEQ multiplex PCR; TCRdb stores just in-frame clones and leaves some out. This sample has 150,000 to 200,000 clones, with roughly 84% found just once. Trimming shortened V by 2 bases and J by 0 bases, and 8 bases separated the two germline ends. The CDR3 has 14 residues. Germline V gives CDR1 MDHEN, CDR2 SYDVKM. This sample is part of a study of cytomegalovirus exposure and HLA in healthy donors. The TCR was taken from a man between 18 and 35 years old in good health and CMV-seropositive. The chain joins TRBV28 to TRBJ2-7, with a tentative D call TRBD2 (6 bases). Sequencing was done on a sample of PBMCs. CDR3: CASSLPGSSYEQYF. The CDR3 DNA is TGTGCCAGCAGTTTACCCGGGAGCTCCTACGAGCAGTACTTC.